This TCR beta chain came from a study of T cell repertoires in cytomegalovirus infection. Whole-study context: CMV infection plus the matching HLA type was flagged by public TCR beta signatures.

About this clonotype itself: Its antigen is undetermined.

Study-wide findings and caveats: The study identified carriers of CMV plus the relevant HLA from cumulative public TCR beta family frequency. There were HLA-C-restricted CMV-specific TCR beta clonotypes dominating the ex vivo response.

This CDR3 has 12 residues. V dropped 5 bases and J dropped 10; count of bases not matched to a gene: 5. The germline gives CDR1 SGHTA, CDR2 FQGNSA. TCRdb re-analysed the reads in MiXCR, keeping a single row per CDR3 protein. This table holds a few hundred thousand distinct CDR3 sequences, about 33% found once. This receptor was obtained from a human donor in good health (CMV status not recorded). Some clones in this sample may be carry-over from other donors' samples. This rearrangement joins TRBV7-2 to TRBJ2-1, with 7 bases fitting TRBD2. The material was cultured PBMCs, obtained from culture after CMV antigen stimulation. The CDR3 spells CASSQTSTEQFF. The CDR3 DNA reads TGTGCCAGCAGCCAGACTAGCACCGAGCAGTTCTTC. Together with reference TRBV7-2 and TRBJ2-1, the CDR3 gives the full variable domain: GAGVSQSPSNKVTEKGKDVELRCDPISGHTALYWYRQSLGQGLEFLIYFQGNSAPDKSGLPSDRFSAERTGGSVSTLTIQRTQQEDSAVYLCASSQTSTEQFFGPGTRLTVL.